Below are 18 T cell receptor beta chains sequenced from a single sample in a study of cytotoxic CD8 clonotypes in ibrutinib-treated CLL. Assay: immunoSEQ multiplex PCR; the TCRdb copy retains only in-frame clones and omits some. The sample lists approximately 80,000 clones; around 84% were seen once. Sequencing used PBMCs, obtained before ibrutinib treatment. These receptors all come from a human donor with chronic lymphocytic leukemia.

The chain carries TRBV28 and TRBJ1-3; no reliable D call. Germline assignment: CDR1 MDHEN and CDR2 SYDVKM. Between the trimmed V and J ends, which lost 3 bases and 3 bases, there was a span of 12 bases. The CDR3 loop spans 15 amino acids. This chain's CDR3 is CASSLPPAGGNTIYF. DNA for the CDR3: TGTGCCAGCAGTTTGCCCCCGGCGGGTGGAAACACCATATATTTT.

The CDR3 nucleotides read TGTGCCAGCAGGTTCCGGGACTTGGTCTACGAGCAGTACTTC. Translated: CASRFRDLVYEQYF. The V call is TRBV2, the J call TRBJ2-7; possible D gene TRBD2, 6 bases. The CDR3 runs 14 residues. Germline assignment: CDR1 SNHLY and CDR2 FYNNEI. The ends were cut back, 6 bases at V and 3 bases at J, with 15 bases in the middle.

The chain's CDR3 is CASSRRTGVEEKLFF. The CDR3 nucleotides read TGTGCCAGTAGTAGGCGTACAGGGGTAGAGGAAAAACTGTTTTTT. This chain uses TRBV19 with TRBJ1-4; TRBD1 matches 7 bases. Trimming took 4 bases from V and 8 from J; bases not matched to a gene: 10. CDR1 is LNHDA, CDR2 SQIVND, per germline (reference sequence). CDR3 length equals 15 residues.

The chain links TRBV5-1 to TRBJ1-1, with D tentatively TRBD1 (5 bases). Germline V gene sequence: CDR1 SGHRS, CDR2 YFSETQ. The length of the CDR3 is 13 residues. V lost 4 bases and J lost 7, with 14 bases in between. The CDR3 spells CASSPQTDSEAFF. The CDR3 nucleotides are TGCGCCAGCAGCCCCCAAACCGACAGTGAAGCTTTCTTT.

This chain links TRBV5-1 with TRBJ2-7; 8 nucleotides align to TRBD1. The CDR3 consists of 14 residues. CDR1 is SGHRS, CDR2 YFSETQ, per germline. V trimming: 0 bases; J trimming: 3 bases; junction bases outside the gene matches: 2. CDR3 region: CASSLDGQGYEQYF. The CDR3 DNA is TGCGCCAGCAGCTTGGACGGACAGGGCTACGAGCAGTACTTC.

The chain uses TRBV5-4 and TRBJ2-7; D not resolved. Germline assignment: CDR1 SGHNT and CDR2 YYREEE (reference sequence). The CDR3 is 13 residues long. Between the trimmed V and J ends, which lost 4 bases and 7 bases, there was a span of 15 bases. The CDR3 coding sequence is TGTGCCAGCAGCCAAGCTGGGATTTTGGAGCAGTACTTC. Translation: CASSQAGILEQYF. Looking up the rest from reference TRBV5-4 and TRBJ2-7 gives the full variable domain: ETGVTQSPTHLIKTRGQQVTLRCSSQSGHNTVSWYQQALGQGPQFIFQYYREEENGRGNFPPRFSGLQFPNYSSELNVNALELDDSALYLCASSQAGILEQYFGPGTRLTVT.

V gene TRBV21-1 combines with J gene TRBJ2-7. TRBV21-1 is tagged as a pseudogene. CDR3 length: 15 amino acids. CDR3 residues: CASSRPGTSGDEQYF. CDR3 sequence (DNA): TGTGCCAGCAGCCGACCCGGGACCTCCGGCGACGAGCAGTACTTC.

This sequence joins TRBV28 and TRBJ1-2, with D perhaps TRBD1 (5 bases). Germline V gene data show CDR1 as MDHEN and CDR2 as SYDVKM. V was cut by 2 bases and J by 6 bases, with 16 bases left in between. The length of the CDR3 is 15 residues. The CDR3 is CASSLRGLWGDGYTF. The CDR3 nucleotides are TGTGCCAGCAGTTTACGGGGGTTGTGGGGTGATGGCTACACCTTC.

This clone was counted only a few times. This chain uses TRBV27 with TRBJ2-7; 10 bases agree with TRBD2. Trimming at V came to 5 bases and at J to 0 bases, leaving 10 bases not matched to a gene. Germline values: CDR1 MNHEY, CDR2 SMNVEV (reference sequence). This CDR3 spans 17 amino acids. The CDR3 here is CASSRSGRGISSYEQYF. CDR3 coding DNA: TGTGCCAGCAGTAGGAGCGGGAGGGGTATTAGCTCCTACGAGCAGTACTTC.

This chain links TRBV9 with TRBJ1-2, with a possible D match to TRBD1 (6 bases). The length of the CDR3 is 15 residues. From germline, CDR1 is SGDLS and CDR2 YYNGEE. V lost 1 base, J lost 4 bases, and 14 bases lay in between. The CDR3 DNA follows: TGTGCCAGCAGCGTATCCCTGGACAGCTCCTATGGCTACACCTTC. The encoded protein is CASSVSLDSSYGYTF.

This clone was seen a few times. Here the CDR3 reads CASSYSMAASNTEAFF. The CDR3 bases are TGTGCCAGCAGTTACTCGATGGCAGCTAGCAACACTGAAGCTTTCTTT. V is TRBV6-5 and J is TRBJ1-1, with D hard to call. V gave up 0 bases and J gave up 2 bases, with 13 bases separating them. The CDR3 contains 16 residues. From germline, CDR1 is MNHEY and CDR2 SVGAGI.

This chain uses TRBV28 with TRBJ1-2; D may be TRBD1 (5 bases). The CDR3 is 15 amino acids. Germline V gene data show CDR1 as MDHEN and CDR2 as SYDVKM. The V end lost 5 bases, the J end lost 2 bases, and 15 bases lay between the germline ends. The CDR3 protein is CASSRDSDFNYGYTF. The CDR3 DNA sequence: TGTGCCAGCAGTCGTGACAGTGACTTCAACTATGGCTACACCTTC.

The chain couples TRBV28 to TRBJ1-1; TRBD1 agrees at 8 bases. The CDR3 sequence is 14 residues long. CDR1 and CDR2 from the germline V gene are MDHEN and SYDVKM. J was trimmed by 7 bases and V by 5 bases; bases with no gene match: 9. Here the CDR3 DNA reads TGTGCCAGCAGTCCACGGACAGGGTCGGATGAAGCTTTCTTT. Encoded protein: CASSPRTGSDEAFF.

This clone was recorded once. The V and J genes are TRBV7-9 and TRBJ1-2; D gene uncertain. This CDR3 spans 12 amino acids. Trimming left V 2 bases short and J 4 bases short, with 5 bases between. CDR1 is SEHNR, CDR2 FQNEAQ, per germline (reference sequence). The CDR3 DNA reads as TGTGCCAGCAGCTTACCGGGCTATGGCTACACCTTC. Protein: CASSLPGYGYTF.

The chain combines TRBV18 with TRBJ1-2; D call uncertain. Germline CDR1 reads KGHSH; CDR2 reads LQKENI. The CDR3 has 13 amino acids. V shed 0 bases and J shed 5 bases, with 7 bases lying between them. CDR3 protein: CASSPPGGYGYTF. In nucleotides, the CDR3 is TGTGCCAGCTCACCACCGGGAGGTTATGGCTACACCTTC.

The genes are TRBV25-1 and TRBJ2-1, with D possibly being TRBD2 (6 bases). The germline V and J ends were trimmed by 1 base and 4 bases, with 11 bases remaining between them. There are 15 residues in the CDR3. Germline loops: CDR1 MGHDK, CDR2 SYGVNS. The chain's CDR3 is CASSEWGERYNEQFF. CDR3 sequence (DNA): TGTGCCAGCAGTGAATGGGGGGAGCGGTACAATGAGCAGTTCTTC.

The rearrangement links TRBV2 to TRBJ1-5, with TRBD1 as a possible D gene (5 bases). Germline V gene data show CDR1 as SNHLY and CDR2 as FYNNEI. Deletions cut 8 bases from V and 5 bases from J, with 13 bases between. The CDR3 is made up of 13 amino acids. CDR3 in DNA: TGTGCCAGCCAGGGAGAGGTCGATCAGCCCCAGCATTTT. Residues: CASQGEVDQPQHF.

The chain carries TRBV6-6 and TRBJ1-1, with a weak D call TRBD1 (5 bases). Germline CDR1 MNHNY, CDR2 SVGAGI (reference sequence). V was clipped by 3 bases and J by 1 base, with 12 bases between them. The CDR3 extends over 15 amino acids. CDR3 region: CASSYPSGGNTEAFF. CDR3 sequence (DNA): TGTGCCAGCAGTTATCCCTCCGGGGGGAACACTGAAGCTTTCTTT.